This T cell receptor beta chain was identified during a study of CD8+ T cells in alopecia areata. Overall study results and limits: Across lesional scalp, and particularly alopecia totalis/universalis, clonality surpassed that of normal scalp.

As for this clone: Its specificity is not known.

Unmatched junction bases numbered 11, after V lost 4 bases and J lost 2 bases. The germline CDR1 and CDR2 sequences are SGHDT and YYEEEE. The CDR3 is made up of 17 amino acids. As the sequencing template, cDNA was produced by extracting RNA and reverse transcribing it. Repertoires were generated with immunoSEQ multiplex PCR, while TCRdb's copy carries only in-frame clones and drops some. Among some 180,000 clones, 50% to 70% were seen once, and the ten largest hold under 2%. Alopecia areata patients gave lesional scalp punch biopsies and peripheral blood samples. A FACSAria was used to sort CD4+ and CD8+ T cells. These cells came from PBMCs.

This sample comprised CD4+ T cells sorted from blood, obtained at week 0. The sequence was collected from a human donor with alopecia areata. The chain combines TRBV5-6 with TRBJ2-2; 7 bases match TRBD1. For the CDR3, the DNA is TGTGCCAGCAGCAAGATAAAGGGACAGTCAAACACCGGGGAGCTGTTTTTT. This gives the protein CASSKIKGQSNTGELFF.